This TCR beta chain was found in a study of cytomegalovirus exposure and HLA in healthy donors. Study-wide points: Some 150 TCR beta chains were listed as cytomegalovirus-associated.

The CDR3 loop spans 15 amino acids. Per germline, CDR1 LNHDA and CDR2 SQIVND (reference sequence). V was trimmed by 3 bases and J by 1 base, leaving 10 bases between them. As regards this clone: Its antigen remains unidentified.

Primers included in the PCR were 60 Vbeta and 13 Jbeta primers. The repertoire was sequenced with immunoSEQ multiplex PCR; TCRdb's copy has only in-frame clones and lacks some. The sample shows 100,000 to 150,000 clones, around 77% of them seen only once. Specimen: PBMCs. The receptor was isolated from a woman aged 60-75 years in good health and CMV-seronegative. The chain links TRBV19 to TRBJ1-5, with D uncertain. DNA for the CDR3: TGTGCCAGTAGTATTCGGAGTGACAGCAATCAGCCCCAGCATTTT. Its protein is CASSIRSDSNQPQHF.